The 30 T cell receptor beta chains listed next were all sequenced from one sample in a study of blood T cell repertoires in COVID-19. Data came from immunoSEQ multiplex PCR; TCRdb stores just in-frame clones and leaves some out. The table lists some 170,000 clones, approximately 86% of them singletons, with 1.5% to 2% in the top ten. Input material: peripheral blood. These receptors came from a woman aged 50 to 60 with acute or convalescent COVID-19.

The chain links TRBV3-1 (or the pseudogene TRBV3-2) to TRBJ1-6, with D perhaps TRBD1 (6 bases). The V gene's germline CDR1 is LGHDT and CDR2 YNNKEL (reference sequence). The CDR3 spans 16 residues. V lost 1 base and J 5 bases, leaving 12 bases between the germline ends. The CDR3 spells CASSQAGTPNNSPLHF. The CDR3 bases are TGTGCCAGCAGCCAAGCGGGGACACCGAATAATTCACCCCTCCACTTT.

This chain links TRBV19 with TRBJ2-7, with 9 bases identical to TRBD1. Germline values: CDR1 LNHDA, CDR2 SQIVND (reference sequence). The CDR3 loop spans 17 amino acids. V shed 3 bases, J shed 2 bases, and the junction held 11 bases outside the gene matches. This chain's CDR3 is CASSILSPGQGTYEQYF. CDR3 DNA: TGTGCCAGTAGTATTCTATCGCCGGGACAGGGAACCTACGAGCAGTACTTC. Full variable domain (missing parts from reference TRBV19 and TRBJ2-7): DGGITQSPKYLFRKEGQNVTLSCEQNLNHDAMYWYRQDPGQGLRLIYYSQIVNDFQKGDIAEGYSVSREKKESFPLTVTSAQKNPTAFYLCASSILSPGQGTYEQYFGPGTRLTVT.

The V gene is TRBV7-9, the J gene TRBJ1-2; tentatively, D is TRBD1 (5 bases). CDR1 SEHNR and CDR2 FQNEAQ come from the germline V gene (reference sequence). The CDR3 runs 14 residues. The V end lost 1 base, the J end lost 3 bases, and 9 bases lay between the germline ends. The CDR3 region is CASSLGREDYGYTF. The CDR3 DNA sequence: TGTGCCAGCAGCTTAGGCAGGGAAGACTATGGCTACACCTTC.

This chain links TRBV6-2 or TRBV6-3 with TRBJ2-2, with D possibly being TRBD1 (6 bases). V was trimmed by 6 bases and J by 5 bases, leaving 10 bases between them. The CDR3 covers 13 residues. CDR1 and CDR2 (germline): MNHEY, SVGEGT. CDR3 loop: CASSAGVTGELFF. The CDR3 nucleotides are TGTGCCAGCAGCGCAGGGGTGACCGGGGAGCTGTTTTTT.

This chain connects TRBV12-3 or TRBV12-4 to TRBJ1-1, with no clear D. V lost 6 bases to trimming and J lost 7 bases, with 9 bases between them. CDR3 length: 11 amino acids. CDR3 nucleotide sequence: TGTGCCAGCAGCTCGGGAATTGAAGCTTTCTTT. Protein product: CASSSGIEAFF.

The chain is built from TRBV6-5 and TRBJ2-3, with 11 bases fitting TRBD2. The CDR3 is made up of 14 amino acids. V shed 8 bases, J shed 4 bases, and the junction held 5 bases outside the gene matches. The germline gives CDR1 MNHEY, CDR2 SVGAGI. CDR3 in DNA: TGTGCCAGCGCCCGACTAGCGGGACCAGATACGCAGTATTTT. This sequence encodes CASARLAGPDTQYF.

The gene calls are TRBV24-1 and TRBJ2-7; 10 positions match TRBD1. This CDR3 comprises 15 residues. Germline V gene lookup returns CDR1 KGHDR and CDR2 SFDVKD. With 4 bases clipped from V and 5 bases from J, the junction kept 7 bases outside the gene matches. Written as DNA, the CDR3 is TGTGCCACCAGTGACCCGGGACAGGGGCTCGACGAGCAGTACTTC. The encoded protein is CATSDPGQGLDEQYF.

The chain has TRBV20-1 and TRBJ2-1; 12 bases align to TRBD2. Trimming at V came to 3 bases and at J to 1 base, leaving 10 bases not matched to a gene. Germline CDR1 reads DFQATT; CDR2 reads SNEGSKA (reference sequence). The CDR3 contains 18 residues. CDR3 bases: TGCAGTGCTAGTTCGGCTAGCGGGAGGGGGAGGTCCTACAATGAGCAGTTCTTC. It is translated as CSASSASGRGRSYNEQFF.

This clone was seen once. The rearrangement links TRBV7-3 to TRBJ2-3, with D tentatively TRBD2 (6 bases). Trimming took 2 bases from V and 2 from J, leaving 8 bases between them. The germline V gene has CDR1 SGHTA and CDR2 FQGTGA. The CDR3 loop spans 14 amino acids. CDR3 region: CASSLGGYTDTQYF. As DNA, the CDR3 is TGTGCCAGCAGCTTAGGGGGGTACACAGATACGCAGTATTTT.

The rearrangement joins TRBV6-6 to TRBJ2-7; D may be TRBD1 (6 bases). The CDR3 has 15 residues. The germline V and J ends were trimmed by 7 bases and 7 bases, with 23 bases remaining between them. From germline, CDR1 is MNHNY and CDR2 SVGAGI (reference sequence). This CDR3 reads CASTRTVGLGHEQYF. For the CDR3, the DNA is TGTGCCAGCACAAGGACAGTCGGCCTAGGGCATGAGCAGTACTTC.

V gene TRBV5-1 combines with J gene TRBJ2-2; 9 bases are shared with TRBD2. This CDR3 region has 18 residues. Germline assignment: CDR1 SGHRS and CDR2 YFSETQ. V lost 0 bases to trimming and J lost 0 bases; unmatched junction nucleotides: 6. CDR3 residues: CASSLVMTSGPNTGELFF. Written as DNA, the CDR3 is TGCGCCAGCAGCTTGGTTATGACTAGCGGTCCGAACACCGGGGAGCTGTTTTTT.

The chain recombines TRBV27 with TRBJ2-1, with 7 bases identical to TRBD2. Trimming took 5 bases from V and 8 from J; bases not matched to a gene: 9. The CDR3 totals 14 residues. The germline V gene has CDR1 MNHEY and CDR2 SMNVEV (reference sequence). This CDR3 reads CASSEAGSLDEQFF. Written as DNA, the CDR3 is TGTGCCAGCAGTGAAGCGGGAAGTCTCGATGAGCAGTTCTTC.

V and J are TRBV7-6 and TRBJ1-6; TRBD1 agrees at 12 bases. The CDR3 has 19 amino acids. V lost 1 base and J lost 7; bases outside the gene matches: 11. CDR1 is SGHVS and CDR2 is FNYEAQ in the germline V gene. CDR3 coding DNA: TGTGCCAGCAGCTTAGTTAGCCCGGGACAGGGGGCTTTGAATTCACCCCTCCACTTT. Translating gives CASSLVSPGQGALNSPLHF.

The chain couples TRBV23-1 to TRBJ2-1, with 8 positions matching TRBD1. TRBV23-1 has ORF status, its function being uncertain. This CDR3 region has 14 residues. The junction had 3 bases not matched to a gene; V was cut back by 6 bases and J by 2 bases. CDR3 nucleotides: TGCGCCAGCAGCACAGGGGGTGCCTACAATGAGCAGTTCTTC. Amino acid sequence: CASSTGGAYNEQFF.

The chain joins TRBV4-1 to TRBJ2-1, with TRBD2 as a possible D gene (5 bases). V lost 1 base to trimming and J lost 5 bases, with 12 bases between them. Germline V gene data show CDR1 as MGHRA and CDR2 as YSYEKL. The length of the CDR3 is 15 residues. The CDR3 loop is CASSQATSSHNEQFF. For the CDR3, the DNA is TGCGCCAGCAGCCAAGCAACTAGTAGTCACAATGAGCAGTTCTTC.

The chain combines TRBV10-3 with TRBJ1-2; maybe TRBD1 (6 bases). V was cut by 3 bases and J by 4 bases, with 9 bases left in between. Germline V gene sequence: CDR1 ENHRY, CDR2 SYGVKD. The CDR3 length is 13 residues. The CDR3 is CAISEQGSYGYTF. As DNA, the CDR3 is TGTGCCATCAGTGAACAGGGCAGCTATGGCTACACCTTC.

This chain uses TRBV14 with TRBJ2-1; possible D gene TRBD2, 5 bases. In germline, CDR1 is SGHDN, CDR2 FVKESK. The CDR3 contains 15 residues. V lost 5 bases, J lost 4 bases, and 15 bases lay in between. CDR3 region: CASSEPPTNYNEQFF. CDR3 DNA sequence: TGTGCCAGCAGCGAACCTCCGACTAATTACAATGAGCAGTTCTTC.

The CDR3 DNA reads as TGTGCCAGCAGCTTGGTGCAGGGACTAGAGAGTAGCTATGGCTACACCTTC. Translating it yields CASSLVQGLESSYGYTF. The chain couples TRBV13 to TRBJ1-2, with D possibly matching TRBD1 (5 bases). V dropped 3 bases and J dropped 4 bases, with 21 bases sitting between them. CDR3 length: 17 amino acids. The germline V gene has CDR1 PRHDT and CDR2 FYEKMQ (reference sequence).

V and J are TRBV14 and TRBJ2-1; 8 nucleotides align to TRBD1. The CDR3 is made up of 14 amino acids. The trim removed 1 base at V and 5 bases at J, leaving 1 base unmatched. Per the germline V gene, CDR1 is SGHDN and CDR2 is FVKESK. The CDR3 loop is CASSQGQGHNEQFF. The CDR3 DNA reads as TGTGCCAGCAGCCAAGGACAGGGGCACAATGAGCAGTTCTTC.

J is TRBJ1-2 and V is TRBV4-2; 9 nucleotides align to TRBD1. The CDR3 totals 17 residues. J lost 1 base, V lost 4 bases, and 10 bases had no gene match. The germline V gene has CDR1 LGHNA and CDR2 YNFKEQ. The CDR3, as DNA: TGTGCCAGCAGCCTGGGCCCGGGACAGGGAGGTAACTATGGCTACACCTTC. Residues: CASSLGPGQGGNYGYTF.

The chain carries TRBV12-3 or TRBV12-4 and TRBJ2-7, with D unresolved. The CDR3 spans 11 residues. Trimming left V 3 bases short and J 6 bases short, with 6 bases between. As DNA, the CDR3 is TGTGCCAGCAGTTTTAGAGGCGAGCAGTACTTC. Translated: CASSFRGEQYF.

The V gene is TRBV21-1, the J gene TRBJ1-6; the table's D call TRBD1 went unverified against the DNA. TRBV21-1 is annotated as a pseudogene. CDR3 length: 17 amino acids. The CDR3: CASSTGGIVTGTSPLHF. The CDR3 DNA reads TGTGCCAGCAGCACAGGGGGGATCGTGACAGGGACATCACCCCTCCACTTT.

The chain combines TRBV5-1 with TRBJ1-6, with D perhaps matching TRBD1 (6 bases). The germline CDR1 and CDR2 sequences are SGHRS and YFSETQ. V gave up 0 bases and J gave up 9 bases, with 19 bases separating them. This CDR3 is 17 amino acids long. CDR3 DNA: TGCGCCAGCAGCTTGGGATTTATGGGGACACTTTTTTCACCCCTCCACTTT. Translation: CASSLGFMGTLFSPLHF.

This chain's CDR3 is CASSTFMSGTYNEQFF. The CDR3 bases are TGTGCCAGCAGCACGTTTATGAGCGGGACTTACAATGAGCAGTTCTTC. The J gene is TRBJ2-1, the V gene TRBV11-2; TRBD2 matches 7 bases. Germline trimming cut 5 bases from V and 4 bases from J; bases unmatched to any gene: 11. CDR1 SGHAT and CDR2 FQNNGV come from the germline V gene. This CDR3 contains 16 residues.

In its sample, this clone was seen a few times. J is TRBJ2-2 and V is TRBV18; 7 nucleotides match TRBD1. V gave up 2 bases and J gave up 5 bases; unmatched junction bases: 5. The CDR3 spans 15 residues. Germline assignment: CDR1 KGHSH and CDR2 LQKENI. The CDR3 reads CASSPTGAGTGELFF. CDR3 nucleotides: TGTGCCAGCTCACCAACAGGGGCAGGGACCGGGGAGCTGTTTTTT.

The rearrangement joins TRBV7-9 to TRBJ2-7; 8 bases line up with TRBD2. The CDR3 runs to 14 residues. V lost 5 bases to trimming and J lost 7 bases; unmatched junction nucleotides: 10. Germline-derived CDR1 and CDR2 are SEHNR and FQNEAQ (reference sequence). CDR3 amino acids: CASSGSGAVREQYF. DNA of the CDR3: TGTGCCAGCAGCGGTAGCGGGGCCGTCCGGGAGCAGTACTTC. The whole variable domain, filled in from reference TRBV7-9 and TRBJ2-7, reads DTGVSQNPRHKITKRGQNVTFRCDPISEHNRLYWYRQTLGQGPEFLTYFQNEAQLEKSRLLSDRFSAERPKGSFSTLEIQRTEQGDSAMYLCASSGSGAVREQYFGPGTRLTVT.

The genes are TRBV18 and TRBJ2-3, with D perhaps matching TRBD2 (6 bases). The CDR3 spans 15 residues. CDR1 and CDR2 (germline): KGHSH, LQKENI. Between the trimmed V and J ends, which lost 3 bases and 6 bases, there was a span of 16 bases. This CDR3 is CASSPGLSSWDTQYF. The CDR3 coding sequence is TGTGCCAGCTCACCGGGACTTTCATCATGGGATACGCAGTATTTT.

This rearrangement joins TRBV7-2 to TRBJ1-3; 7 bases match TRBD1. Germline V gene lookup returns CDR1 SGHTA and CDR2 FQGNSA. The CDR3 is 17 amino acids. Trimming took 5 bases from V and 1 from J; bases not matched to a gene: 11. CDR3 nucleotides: TGTGCCAGCAGCCCTGGGACAGCCTTCCAATCTGGAAACACCATATATTTT. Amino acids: CASSPGTAFQSGNTIYF.

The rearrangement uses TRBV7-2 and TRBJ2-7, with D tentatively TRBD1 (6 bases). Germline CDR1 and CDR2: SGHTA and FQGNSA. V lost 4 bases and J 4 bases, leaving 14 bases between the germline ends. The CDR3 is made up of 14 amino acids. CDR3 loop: CASSSNRASYEQYF. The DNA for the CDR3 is TGTGCCAGCAGCTCAAACAGGGCTTCGTACGAGCAGTACTTC. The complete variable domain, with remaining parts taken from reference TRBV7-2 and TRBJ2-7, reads GAGVSQSPSNKVTEKGKDVELRCDPISGHTALYWYRQSLGQGLEFLIYFQGNSAPDKSGLPSDRFSAERTGGSVSTLTIQRTQQEDSAVYLCASSSNRASYEQYFGPGTRLTVT.

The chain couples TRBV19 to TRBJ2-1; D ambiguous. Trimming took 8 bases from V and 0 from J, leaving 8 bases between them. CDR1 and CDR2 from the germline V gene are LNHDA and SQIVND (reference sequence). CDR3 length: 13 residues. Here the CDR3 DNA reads TGTGCCAGTGGCACACGCTCCTACAATGAGCAGTTCTTC. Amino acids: CASGTRSYNEQFF.